The next 10 T cell receptor beta chains were all read from a single sample in a study of metastatic and nonmetastatic thyroid tumors (TCRdb year 2020). Library construction relied on PCR. Sequencing took place on an Illumina HiSeq 4000. The public sequencing data were trimmed at Q25 with fastp and processed into clonotypes with MiXCR by TCRdb, which kept only in-frame beta chains. The sample has fewer than 25,000 clones on record, 23% of them singletons. The ten top clones hold about 64% of the sample. None of the patients had been given any treatment before thyroid surgery. Sequencing used blood. These receptors were taken from a male donor with papillary thyroid cancer or a benign thyroid nodule (not recorded which). Some clones in this sample may be carry-over from other donors' samples.

There are many counts of this clone. The chain uses TRBV7-9 and TRBJ2-3; no reliable D call. Germline V gene lookup returns CDR1 SEHNR and CDR2 FQNEAQ (reference sequence). V was trimmed by 5 bases and J by 5 bases, leaving 8 bases between them. The CDR3 is made up of 12 amino acids. The CDR3 sequence is CASSPELDTQYF. For the CDR3, the DNA is TGTGCCAGCAGCCCCGAGCTAGATACGCAGTATTTT.

This clone has a count of ten or more. The chain combines TRBV9 with TRBJ2-3, with 11 bases matching TRBD2. V shed 0 bases, J shed 2 bases, and the junction held 14 bases outside the gene matches. CDR3 size: 20 residues. CDR1 and CDR2 (germline): SGDLS, YYNGEE. The CDR3 DNA sequence: TGTGCCAGCAGCGTAGCCGCTTTCGTGGCTAGCGGGAGGCCCACAGATACGCAGTATTTT. This gives the protein CASSVAAFVASGRPTDTQYF.

This chain links TRBV30 with TRBJ2-1; D gene unclear. The CDR3 contains 13 residues. Germline-derived CDR1 and CDR2 are GTSNPN and SVGIG (reference sequence). V was cut by 1 base and J by 8 bases, with 12 bases left in between. The CDR3 is CAWSASFLDEQFF. The CDR3 bases are TGTGCCTGGAGTGCGAGTTTTTTGGATGAGCAGTTCTTC.

This clone was recorded a few times. With a much larger clone just one base away, this may be a read error. The rearrangement uses TRBV20-1 and TRBJ1-4, with D possibly matching TRBD1 (5 bases). The V gene lost 4 bases and the J gene lost 3 bases, with 9 bases spanning the gap. Germline V lookup: CDR1 DFQATT, CDR2 SNEGSKA (reference sequence). The CDR3 has 13 residues. The CDR3: CSAIWGSNEKLFF. CDR3 bases: TGCAGTGCTATATGGGGGTCTAATGAAAAACTGTTTTTT.

This clone came up many times. The chain couples TRBV12-3 or TRBV12-4 to TRBJ2-1, with D unresolved. V was clipped by 0 bases and J by 7 bases, with 13 bases between them. The CDR3 covers 15 residues. The CDR3 loop is CASSLAQVSLNEQFF. The CDR3 nucleotides read TGTGCCAGCAGTTTAGCGCAGGTTAGCCTGAATGAGCAGTTCTTC.

As concerns this clone: This sequence may be a read error, since a much larger clone differs from it by one base. CDR3 protein: CASSPTLKGVSNNEQFF. The CDR3 bases are TGTGCCAGCTCACCCACCCTTAAGGGGGTGAGTAACAATGAGCAGTTCTTC. This chain connects TRBV18 to TRBJ2-1; D may be TRBD1 (6 bases). CDR3 length: 17 amino acids. Germline CDR1 and CDR2: KGHSH and LQKENI. The ends were cut back, 3 bases at V and 5 bases at J, with 20 bases in the middle.

This clone showed up many times. The chain carries TRBV20-1 and TRBJ2-3, with TRBD2 as a possible D gene (6 bases). Germline loops: CDR1 DFQATT, CDR2 SNEGSKA (reference sequence). The CDR3 has 15 amino acids. Trimming removed 3 bases from V and 2 bases from J, with 15 bases in between. This CDR3 reads CSASAASASTDTQYF. CDR3 nucleotide sequence: TGCAGTGCTAGTGCGGCTAGCGCCTCCACAGATACGCAGTATTTT.

As for this clone: A single base separates this from a much larger clone, so it may be a read error. This is likely a read error, given that the CDR3 carries no conserved phenylalanine or tryptophan at its end. The chain recombines TRBV6-1 with TRBJ2-1, with D maybe TRBD2 (5 bases). CDR1 is MNHNS and CDR2 is SASEGT in the germline V gene. Trimming took off 6 bases at V and 0 bases at J, with 9 bases between the two ends. The length of the CDR3 is 14 residues. This chain's CDR3 is CASRKGSSYNEQFL. The CDR3 nucleotides are TGTGCCAGCAGGAAAGGGAGCTCCTACAATGAGCAGTTCCTC.

This clone was counted a few times. The chain recombines TRBV18 with TRBJ1-1; tentative D call: TRBD1 (5 bases). From germline, CDR1 is KGHSH and CDR2 LQKENI. The CDR3 is 16 residues long. The ends were cut back, 2 bases at V and 2 bases at J, with 15 bases in the middle. The CDR3 coding sequence is TGTGCCAGCTCACCAGCGGACAAGCTGGCAAACACTGAAGCTTTCTTT. Translation gives CASSPADKLANTEAFF.

A few counts support this clone. V usage is TRBV2 and J usage is TRBJ2-7; 9 bases match TRBD2. The J segment lost 5 bases and the V segment lost 4 bases, leaving 6 bases of the junction unmatched. Germline V gene lookup returns CDR1 SNHLY and CDR2 FYNNEI. There are 14 residues in the CDR3. Written as DNA, the CDR3 is TGTGCCAGCAGTGGCTTAATAGCGGGAGACGAGCAGTACTTC. It encodes CASSGLIAGDEQYF.